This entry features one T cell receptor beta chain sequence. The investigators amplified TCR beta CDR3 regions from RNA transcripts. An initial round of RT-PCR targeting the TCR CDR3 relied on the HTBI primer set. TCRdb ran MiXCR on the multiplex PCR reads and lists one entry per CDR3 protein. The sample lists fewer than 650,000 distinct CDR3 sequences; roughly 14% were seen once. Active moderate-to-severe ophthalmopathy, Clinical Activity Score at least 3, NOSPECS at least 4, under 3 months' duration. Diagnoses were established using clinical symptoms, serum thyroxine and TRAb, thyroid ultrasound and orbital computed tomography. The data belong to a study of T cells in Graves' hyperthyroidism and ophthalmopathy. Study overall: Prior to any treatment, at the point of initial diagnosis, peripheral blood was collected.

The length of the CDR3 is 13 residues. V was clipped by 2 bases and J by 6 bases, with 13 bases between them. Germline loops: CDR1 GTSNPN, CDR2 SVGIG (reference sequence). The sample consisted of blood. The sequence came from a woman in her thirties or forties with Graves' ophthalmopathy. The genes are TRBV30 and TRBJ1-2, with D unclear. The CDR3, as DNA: TGTGCCTGGAGTATGCAGGAGGGCGATGGCTACACCTTC. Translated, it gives CAWSMQEGDGYTF. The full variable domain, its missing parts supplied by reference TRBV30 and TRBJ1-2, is SQTIHQWPATLVQPVGSPLSLECTVEGTSNPNLYWYRQAAGRGLQLLFYSVGIGQISSEVPQNLSASRPQDRQFILSSKKLLLSDSGFYLCAWSMQEGDGYTFGSGTRLTVV.